Sequencing of this TCR beta chain was carried out in a study of blood T cell repertoires in COVID-19. This clone was observed a single time. Sequencing used immunoSEQ multiplex PCR; TCRdb keeps in-frame clones, though not all of them. The sample yields about 250,000 clones, around 88% seen once. In germline, CDR1 is LGHDT, CDR2 YNNKEL (reference sequence). The V segment lost 0 bases and the J segment 7 bases; nucleotides outside the gene matches: 6. The CDR3 is made up of 18 amino acids. The chain recombines TRBV3-1 (or the pseudogene TRBV3-2) with TRBJ2-2, with TRBD2 matching over 15 bases. The sequence was collected from a woman over 75 with COVID-19, enrolled during active disease. The sample comprised peripheral blood. The CDR3 bases are TGTGCCAGCAGCCAAGAGGGACTAGCGGGGGGCCAGGGCGGGGAGCTGTTTTTT. As protein: CASSQEGLAGGQGGELFF.